This T cell receptor (beta chain) came from a study of blood T cell repertoires in COVID-19. Across the study: PBMCs, B-cell-depleted T cells, or T cells were the source of the cDNA or gDNA that made up the material.

Recruits, aged roughly 18 to 90 years, lived in 24 US areas. Allocation to cohorts depended on clinical history reported by the participants. The CDR3 is 11 amino acids. The germline CDR1 and CDR2 sequences are SQVTM and ANQGSEA. Losses at the gene ends were 7 bases for V and 11 bases for J; bases not matched to a gene: 6. In the original analysis: Reference gene primer amplification in the assay estimated nucleated cell counts. The protocol was immunoSEQ multiplex PCR, while the TCRdb copy is restricted to in-frame clones and leaves out a portion. The V and J calls and clone size come from that table; D and trimming were worked out from the DNA. The sample has around 140,000 clones; around 80% are singletons.

Sequenced input: PBMCs or T cells enriched from blood (not recorded which). The receptor was derived from a man aged 35-49 years with acute COVID-19. The rearrangement uses TRBV29-1 and TRBJ1-4, with TRBD1 identical over 8 bases. DNA of the CDR3: TGCAGCGGGGGGACAGGTCCGAAACTGTTTTTT. Translation: CSGGTGPKLFF.